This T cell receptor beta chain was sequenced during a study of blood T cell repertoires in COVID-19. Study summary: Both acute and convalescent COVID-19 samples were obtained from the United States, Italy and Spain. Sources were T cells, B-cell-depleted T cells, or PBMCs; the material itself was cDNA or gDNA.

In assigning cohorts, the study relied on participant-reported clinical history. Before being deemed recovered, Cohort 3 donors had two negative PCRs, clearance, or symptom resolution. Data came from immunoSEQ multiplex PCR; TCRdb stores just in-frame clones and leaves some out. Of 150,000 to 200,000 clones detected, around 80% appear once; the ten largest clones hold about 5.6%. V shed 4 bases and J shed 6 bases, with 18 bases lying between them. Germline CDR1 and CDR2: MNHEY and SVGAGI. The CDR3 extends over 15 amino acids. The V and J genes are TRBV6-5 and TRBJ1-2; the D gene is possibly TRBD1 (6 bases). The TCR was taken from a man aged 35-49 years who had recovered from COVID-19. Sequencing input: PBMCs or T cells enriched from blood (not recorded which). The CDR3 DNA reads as TGTGCCAGCAGTTCCGTTGGGGAGGGGGGGAATGGCTACACCTTC. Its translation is CASSSVGEGGNGYTF.